The 6 T cell receptor beta chains below come from one sample, sequenced in a study of T cells in narcolepsy. The protocol was immunoSEQ multiplex PCR, while the TCRdb copy is restricted to in-frame clones and leaves out a portion. The sample carries 25,000 to 30,000 clones, about 87% recorded once. The specimen was memory (CD45RA-) CD4+ T cells from blood. The receptors were sampled from a human donor in good health.

The CDR3 bases are TGTGCCAGCAGTGATGGGGGTGGCGAGCAGCCCCAGCATTTT. Amino acid sequence: CASSDGGGEQPQHF. The chain joins TRBV6-1 to TRBJ1-5, with D possibly being TRBD1 (5 bases). The CDR3 has 14 amino acids. With 3 bases removed from V and 7 bases from J, the gap between germline ends came to 13 bases. The germline gives CDR1 MNHNS, CDR2 SASEGT.

This chain links TRBV12-5 with TRBJ1-4; D uncertain. V was trimmed by 5 bases and J by 4 bases, leaving 14 bases between them. Germline V CDR1 and CDR2: LGHNT, FRNRAP. There are 15 residues in the CDR3. Here the CDR3 DNA reads TGTGCTAGTGGTCCCCGGCGGCAGAGTAATGAAAAACTGTTTTTT. Residues: CASGPRRQSNEKLFF.

The chain combines TRBV19 with TRBJ1-5; a weak D match, TRBD1 (6 bases). The CDR3 consists of 12 residues. Germline-derived CDR1 and CDR2 are LNHDA and SQIVND (reference sequence). Trimming removed 5 bases from V and 12 bases from J, with 14 bases in between. CDR3 amino acids: CASSQGTTIQHF. CDR3 in DNA: TGTGCCAGTAGTCAAGGGACAACCATCCAGCATTTT. The full variable domain, rest sourced from reference TRBV19 and TRBJ1-5, is DGGITQSPKYLFRKEGQNVTLSCEQNLNHDAMYWYRQDPGQGLRLIYYSQIVNDFQKGDIAEGYSVSREKKESFPLTVTSAQKNPTAFYLCASSQGTTIQHFGDGTRLSIL.

The chain couples TRBV27 to TRBJ1-5; unclear D gene. Trimming left V 6 bases short and J 1 base short, with 13 bases between. This CDR3 comprises 15 residues. CDR1 is MNHEY, CDR2 SMNVEV, per germline (reference sequence). DNA for the CDR3: TGTGCCAGCAGCCTCGTTATGGGAAGCAATCAGCCCCAGCATTTT. Its translation: CASSLVMGSNQPQHF.

The rearrangement links TRBV6-5 to TRBJ2-3; D is possibly TRBD2 (6 bases). Trimming took off 4 bases at V and 1 base at J, with 12 bases between the two ends. This CDR3 region has 15 residues. Germline CDR1 and CDR2: MNHEY and SVGAGI. The CDR3 DNA sequence: TGTGCCAGCAGTTTTAGCGGCTCCGGCACAGATACGCAGTATTTT. Translated, it gives CASSFSGSGTDTQYF.

The rearrangement links TRBV7-9 to TRBJ2-1, with TRBD2 matching over 11 bases. The CDR3 consists of 16 residues. Trimming cost V 3 bases and J 2 bases; bases outside gene matches: 3. CDR1 SEHNR and CDR2 FQNEAQ come from the germline V gene (reference sequence). CDR3 sequence: CASSFSGGAAYNEQFF. The CDR3 DNA follows: TGTGCCAGCAGCTTTAGCGGGGGGGCCGCCTACAATGAGCAGTTCTTC.